What follows describes a single T cell receptor (beta chain). Its antigen is currently unknown. CDR1 and CDR2 from the germline V gene are LNHNV and YYDKDF (reference sequence). J was trimmed by 4 bases and V by 1 base; bases with no gene match: 9. The CDR3 contains 16 residues. The data stem from a study of cytomegalovirus exposure and HLA in healthy donors. Overall study findings and caveats: Later analysis reportedly placed an Asian-associated ancestry cluster below the roughly 700-donor mean in N-insertions. Through in vitro validation, three CMV-associated chains were shown to be specific for CMV antigens.

Primers: 60 Vbeta forward and 13 Jbeta reverse. Authors' methods: Unique TCR beta chains totaled 80 million to 100 million in a later count, with around 12 million of them shared. Profiled with immunoSEQ multiplex PCR; TCRdb holds only in-frame clones, not every one. That table gives V, J and clone size, and the DNA gave D and trimming. Counted here are tens of thousands of clones, approximately 68% occurring once; the ten biggest clones make up around 9.9%. The source material was PBMCs. The sequence derives from a woman in her 30s in good health and CMV-seronegative. The chain is built from TRBV15 and TRBJ1-1; 7 bases match TRBD1. The DNA of the CDR3 is TGTGCCACCAGCAGAGGGGAGCTTACAGGGGCCACTGAAGCTTTCTTT. As protein: CATSRGELTGATEAFF.